These 4 T cell receptor beta chains were sequenced from one sample in a study of T cells in Graves' hyperthyroidism and ophthalmopathy. RNA transcripts were the template for amplifying TCR beta CDR3 regions. First-round RT-PCR targeting the TCR CDR3 was performed with the HTBI primer set. A single record per CDR3 protein comes from TCRdb applying MiXCR to the multiplex PCR reads. This table holds some 500,000 distinct CDR3 sequences, over 13% found once. The sample consisted of blood. Receptor source: a woman under 30 with Graves' hyperthyroidism.

In its sample, this clonotype was seen many times. This chain uses TRBV12-3 or TRBV12-4 with TRBJ2-2; TRBD2 matches at 7 bases. The J segment lost 6 bases and the V segment lost 5 bases, leaving 0 bases of the junction unmatched. The CDR3 runs 12 residues. Here the CDR3 reads CASSRGAGELFF. For the CDR3, the DNA is TGTGCCAGCAGTCGGGGGGCCGGGGAGCTGTTTTTT.

J is TRBJ1-3 and V is TRBV30; D remains unclear. Germline lookup yields CDR1 GTSNPN and CDR2 SVGIG (reference sequence). Trimming removed 1 base from V and 0 bases from J, with 7 bases in between. The CDR3 covers 14 residues. CDR3 bases: TGTGCCTGGAGTGGGGTGGCCTCTGGAAACACCATATATTTT. As protein: CAWSGVASGNTIYF. Complete variable domain (other parts from reference TRBV30 and TRBJ1-3): SQTIHQWPATLVQPVGSPLSLECTVEGTSNPNLYWYRQAAGRGLQLLFYSVGIGQISSEVPQNLSASRPQDRQFILSSKKLLLSDSGFYLCAWSGVASGNTIYFGEGSWLTVV.

This clonotype has a count of ten or more. CDR3 nucleotides: TGTGCCAGCAGCTTAGGACCAACAGGGGTCGGCTACGAGCAGTACTTC. It yields the protein CASSLGPTGVGYEQYF. The chain employs TRBV7-8 and TRBJ2-7; 7 bases match TRBD1. V gave up 1 base and J gave up 3 bases; unmatched junction bases: 9. There are 16 residues in the CDR3. Germline loops: CDR1 SGHVS, CDR2 FQNEAQ.

This clonotype has at least ten counts. This sequence joins TRBV27 and TRBJ2-3, with D possibly matching TRBD2 (6 bases). V was trimmed by 6 bases and J by 5 bases, leaving 15 bases between them. Germline assignment: CDR1 MNHEY and CDR2 SMNVEV (reference sequence). CDR3 size: 14 residues. CDR3 in amino acids: CASSTGVGGDTQYF. In DNA, the CDR3 is TGTGCCAGCAGCACGGGAGTAGGAGGAGATACGCAGTATTTT.